The source of this TCR beta chain is a study of CD8 T cells in Susac syndrome. Treatment-naive patients with stable or active relapsing-remitting disease were the multiple sclerosis controls. Purification of the CD8+ and CD4+ T cells relied on negative isolation, and TEMRA cells underwent FACS enrichment. Random-hexamer reverse transcription was applied to roughly 0.5 to 1 ug RNA. The TCR beta CDR3 was amplified by immunoSEQ multiplex PCR across 54 Vbeta, 13 Jbeta. Using its own MiXCR run on the immunoSEQ multiplex PCR reads, TCRdb lists one record per CDR3 protein. The table includes about 300,000 distinct CDR3 sequences, around 90% detected once. The CDR3 extends over 14 amino acids. V was shortened by 6 bases and J by 0 bases, with 9 bases between the two germline ends. In germline, CDR1 is MNHNS, CDR2 SASEGT.

Sequencing was carried out using CD4+ T cells from PBMCs. The receptor's source is a human donor with multiple sclerosis. The chain joins TRBV6-1 to TRBJ1-5; D not resolved. The CDR3 region has the DNA TGTGCCAGCAGCCCCGTGGCTAGCAATCAGCCCCAGCATTTT. Its translation is CASSPVASNQPQHF.